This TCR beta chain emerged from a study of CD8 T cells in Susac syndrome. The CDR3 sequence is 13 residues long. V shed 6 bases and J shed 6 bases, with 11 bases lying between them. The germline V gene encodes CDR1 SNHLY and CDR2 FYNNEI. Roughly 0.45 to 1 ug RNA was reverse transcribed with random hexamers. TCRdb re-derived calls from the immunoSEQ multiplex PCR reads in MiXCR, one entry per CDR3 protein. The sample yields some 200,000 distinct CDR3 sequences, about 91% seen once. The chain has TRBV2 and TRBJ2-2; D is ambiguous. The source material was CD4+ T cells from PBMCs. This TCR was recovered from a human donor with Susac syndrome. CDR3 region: CASSSEVAGELFF. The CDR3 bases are TGTGCCAGCAGCTCCGAAGTGGCCGGGGAGCTGTTTTTT.